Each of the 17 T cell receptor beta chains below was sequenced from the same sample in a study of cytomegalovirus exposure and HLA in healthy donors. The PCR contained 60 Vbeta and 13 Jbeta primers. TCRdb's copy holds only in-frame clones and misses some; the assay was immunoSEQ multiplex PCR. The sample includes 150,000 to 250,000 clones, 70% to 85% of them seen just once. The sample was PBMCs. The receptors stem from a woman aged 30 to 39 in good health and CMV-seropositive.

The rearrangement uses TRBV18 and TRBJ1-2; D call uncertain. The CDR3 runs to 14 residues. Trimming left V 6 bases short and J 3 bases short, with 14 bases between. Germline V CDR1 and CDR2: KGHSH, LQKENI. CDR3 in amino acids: CASSSSGGHYGYTF. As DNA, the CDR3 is TGTGCCAGCTCTTCCTCAGGAGGCCACTATGGCTACACCTTC.

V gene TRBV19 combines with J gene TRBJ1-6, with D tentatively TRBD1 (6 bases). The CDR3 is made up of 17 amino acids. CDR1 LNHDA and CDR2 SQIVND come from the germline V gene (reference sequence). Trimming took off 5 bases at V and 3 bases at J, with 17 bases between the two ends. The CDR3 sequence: CASSRGQGTIYNSPLHF. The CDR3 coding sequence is TGTGCCAGTAGTCGGGGACAAGGGACCATCTATAATTCACCCCTCCACTTT.

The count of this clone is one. CDR3 loop: CASRGTGLSSLNYGYTF. As DNA, the CDR3 is TGTGCCAGCAGGGGGACAGGCCTCTCTTCCCTTAACTATGGCTACACCTTC. The rearrangement links TRBV25-1 to TRBJ1-2; 8 bases match TRBD1. Per germline, CDR1 MGHDK and CDR2 SYGVNS. The CDR3 is 17 amino acids. V was clipped by 6 bases and J by 1 base; unmatched bases: 13.

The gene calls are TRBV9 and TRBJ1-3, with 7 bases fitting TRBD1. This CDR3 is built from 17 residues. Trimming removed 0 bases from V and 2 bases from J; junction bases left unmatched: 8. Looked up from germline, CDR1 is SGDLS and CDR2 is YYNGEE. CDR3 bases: TGTGCCAGCAGCGTAGACCGACAGGGTATTGCTGGAAACACCATATATTTT. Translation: CASSVDRQGIAGNTIYF.

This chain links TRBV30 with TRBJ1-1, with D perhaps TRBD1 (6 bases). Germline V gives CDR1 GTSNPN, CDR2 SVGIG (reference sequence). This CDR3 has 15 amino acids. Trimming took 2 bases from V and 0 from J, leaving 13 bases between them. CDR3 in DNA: TGTGCCTGGAGTTATACCAGGGGCATGAACACTGAAGCTTTCTTT. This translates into CAWSYTRGMNTEAFF.

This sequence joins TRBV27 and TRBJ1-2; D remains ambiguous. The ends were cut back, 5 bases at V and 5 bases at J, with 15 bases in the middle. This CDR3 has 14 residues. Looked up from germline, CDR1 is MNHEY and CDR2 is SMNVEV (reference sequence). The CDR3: CASSPSFTGYGYTF. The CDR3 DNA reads TGTGCCAGCAGTCCATCCTTCACGGGATATGGCTACACCTTC.

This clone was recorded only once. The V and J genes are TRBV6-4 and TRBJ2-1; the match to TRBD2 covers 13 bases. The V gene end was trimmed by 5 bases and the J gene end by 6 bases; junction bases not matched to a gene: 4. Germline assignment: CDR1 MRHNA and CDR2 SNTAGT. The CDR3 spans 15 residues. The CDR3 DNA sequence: TGTGCCAGCAGTCCGGGACTAGCGGGACTCAATGAGCAGTTCTTC. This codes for CASSPGLAGLNEQFF.

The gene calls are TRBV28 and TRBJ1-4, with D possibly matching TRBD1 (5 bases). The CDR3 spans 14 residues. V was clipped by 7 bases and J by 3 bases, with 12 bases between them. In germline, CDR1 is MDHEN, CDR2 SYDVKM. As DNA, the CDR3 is TGTGCCAGCACCTGGGGGGGACCTAATGAAAAACTGTTTTTT. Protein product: CASTWGGPNEKLFF.

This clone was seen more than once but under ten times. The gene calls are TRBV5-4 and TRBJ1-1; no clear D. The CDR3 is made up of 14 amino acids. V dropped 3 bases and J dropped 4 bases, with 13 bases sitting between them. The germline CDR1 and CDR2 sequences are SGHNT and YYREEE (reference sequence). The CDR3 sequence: CASSSPTAGTEAFF. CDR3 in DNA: TGTGCCAGCAGCTCACCCACTGCAGGCACTGAAGCTTTCTTT. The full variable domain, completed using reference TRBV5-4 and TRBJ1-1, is ETGVTQSPTHLIKTRGQQVTLRCSSQSGHNTVSWYQQALGQGPQFIFQYYREEENGRGNFPPRFSGLQFPNYSSELNVNALELDDSALYLCASSSPTAGTEAFFGQGTRLTVV.

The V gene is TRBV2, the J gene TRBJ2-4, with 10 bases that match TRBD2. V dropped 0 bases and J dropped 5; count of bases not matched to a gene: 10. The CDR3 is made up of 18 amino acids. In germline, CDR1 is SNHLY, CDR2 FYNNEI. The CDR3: CASSEALQRGGGQNIQYF. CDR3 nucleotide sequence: TGTGCCAGCAGTGAAGCGCTTCAGCGGGGGGGCGGACAAAACATTCAGTACTTC.

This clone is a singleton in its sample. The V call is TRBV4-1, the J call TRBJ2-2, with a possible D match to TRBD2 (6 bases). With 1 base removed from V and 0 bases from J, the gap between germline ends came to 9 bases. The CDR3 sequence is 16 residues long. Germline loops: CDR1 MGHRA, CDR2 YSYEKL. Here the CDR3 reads CASSQGGGSNTGELFF. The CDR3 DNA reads TGCGCCAGCAGCCAAGGGGGAGGATCGAACACCGGGGAGCTGTTTTTT.

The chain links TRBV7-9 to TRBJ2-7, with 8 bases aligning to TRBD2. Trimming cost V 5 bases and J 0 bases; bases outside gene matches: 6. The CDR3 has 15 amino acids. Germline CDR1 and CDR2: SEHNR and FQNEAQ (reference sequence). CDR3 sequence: CASSPTSAYSYEQYF. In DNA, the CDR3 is TGTGCCAGCAGCCCGACTAGCGCTTACTCCTACGAGCAGTACTTC.

CDR3 protein: CASSYRGLFYEQYF. The CDR3 region has the DNA TGTGCCAGCAGCTACAGGGGGCTTTTCTACGAGCAGTACTTC. The gene calls are TRBV5-5 and TRBJ2-7; TRBD1 matches at 9 bases. Germline V gives CDR1 SGHKS, CDR2 YYEKEE (reference sequence). This CDR3 region has 14 residues. With 3 bases clipped from V and 3 bases from J, the junction kept 4 bases outside the gene matches.

The CDR3, as DNA: TGTGCCAGCAGCTCACAGAGCACAGATACGCAGTATTTT. It encodes CASSSQSTDTQYF. The V gene is TRBV11-2, the J gene TRBJ2-3, with D unresolved. Trimming took off 4 bases at V and 0 bases at J, with 5 bases between the two ends. The germline CDR1 and CDR2 sequences are SGHAT and FQNNGV. This CDR3 comprises 13 residues.

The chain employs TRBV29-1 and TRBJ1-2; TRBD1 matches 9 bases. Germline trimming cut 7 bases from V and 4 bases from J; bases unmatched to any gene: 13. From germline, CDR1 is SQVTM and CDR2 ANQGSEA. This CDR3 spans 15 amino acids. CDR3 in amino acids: CSAMVYRDRAYGYTF. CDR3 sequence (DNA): TGCAGCGCTATGGTTTACCGGGACAGGGCCTATGGCTACACCTTC.

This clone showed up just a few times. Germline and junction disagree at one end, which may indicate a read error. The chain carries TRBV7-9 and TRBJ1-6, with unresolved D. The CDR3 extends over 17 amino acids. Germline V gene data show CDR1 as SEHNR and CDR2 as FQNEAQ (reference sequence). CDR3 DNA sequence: TGTTCCAGCAGCCCCTTGGGGAGGAGCTCCTATAATTCACCCCTCCACTTT. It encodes CSSSPLGRSSYNSPLHF.

DNA of the CDR3: TGTGCCACCAGCAGAGACCTTTTCGGGGCCCAGCATTTT. Translated, it gives CATSRDLFGAQHF. This sequence joins TRBV15 and TRBJ1-5; D gene uncertain. The V and J ends lost 0 bases and 11 bases respectively, with 11 bases between them. The CDR3 covers 13 residues. The germline gives CDR1 LNHNV, CDR2 YYDKDF (reference sequence).